The 8 T cell receptor beta chains below all came from one sample that was sequenced in a study of blood T cells in healthy people across ages. Together with a sample-barcoded 5' primer, a J-beta primer mix was included in a second PCR lasting roughly 6 to 12 cycles. TCRdb processed the 5' RACE reads anew with MiXCR; each CDR3 protein has one entry. The sample contains under 850,000 distinct CDR3 sequences, around 36% of which appear only once. The specimen was blood. These receptors were collected from a man aged 18 to 29 in good health.

This clonotype was seen more than once but under ten times. The genes are TRBV6-2 or TRBV6-3 and TRBJ1-1, with 9 bases that match TRBD1. CDR1 is MNHEY and CDR2 is SVGEGT in the germline V gene. CDR3 length: 13 amino acids. The V and J ends lost 7 bases and 2 bases, in that order; junction bases with no gene match: 2. The chain's CDR3 is CASNTGGNTEAFF. In DNA form, the CDR3 reads TGTGCCAGCAATACAGGGGGCAACACTGAAGCTTTCTTT.

The rearrangement joins TRBV2 to TRBJ1-4, with TRBD1 matching over 7 bases. The CDR3 length is 15 residues. The germline gives CDR1 SNHLY, CDR2 FYNNEI. V shed 6 bases, J shed 7 bases, and the junction held 11 bases outside the gene matches. In DNA, the CDR3 is TGTGCCAGCAGCTACGACAGGGAGGGAGGTGAAAAACTGTTTTTT. Protein product: CASSYDREGGEKLFF.

Regarding this clonotype: One base away lies a much larger clone, so this may be a sequencing read error. The V gene is TRBV12-3 or TRBV12-4, the J gene TRBJ2-3; the D gene is possibly TRBD1 (5 bases). The CDR3 has 13 residues. Trimming stripped 5 bases from V and 4 bases from J, with 10 bases between. In nucleotides, the CDR3 is TGTGCCAGCAGTCGTCCGACAGCAGATACGCAGTATTTT. Amino acids: CASSRPTADTQYF.

Worth noting for this clonotype: A much bigger clone sits one base away, suggesting this may be a read error. The chain joins TRBV12-3 or TRBV12-4 to TRBJ2-5; 13 positions match TRBD2. This CDR3 has 14 amino acids. With V trimmed by 5 bases and J by 11 bases, 8 bases remained unmatched. The CDR3, as DNA: TGTGCCAGCAGTCCGGGACTAGCGGGGAAAGAGCAGTACTTC. Translation gives CASSPGLAGKEQYF.

This sequence joins TRBV12-3 or TRBV12-4 and TRBJ2-3; tentatively, D is TRBD1 or TRBD2 (6 bases each). The V gene lost 4 bases and the J gene lost 4 bases, with 18 bases spanning the gap. This CDR3 is 16 amino acids long. The CDR3 coding sequence is TGTGCCAGCAGTTCCTTATTAGGGGGAGGCGCAGATACGCAGTATTTT. Translated: CASSSLLGGGADTQYF.

This clonotype came up a few times. This chain uses TRBV15 with TRBJ1-6; D unclear. This CDR3 is built from 15 residues. Germline V lookup: CDR1 LNHNV, CDR2 YYDKDF (reference sequence). V was trimmed by 4 bases and J by 4 bases, leaving 11 bases between them. CDR3 nucleotides: TGTGCCACCAGCATTGAAGCGGGTTATAATTCACCCCTCCACTTT. Translated: CATSIEAGYNSPLHF.

This clonotype was counted at least ten times. CDR3 protein: CASSEPSGAGDTQYF. The CDR3 DNA follows: TGTGCCAGCAGCGAGCCTAGCGGGGCGGGAGATACGCAGTATTTT. This chain connects TRBV21-1 to TRBJ2-3; TRBD2 reflects the table's D call only, with no check against the DNA. TRBV21-1 represents a pseudogene. This CDR3 spans 15 amino acids.

The rearrangement uses TRBV9 and TRBJ2-2, with D possibly matching TRBD1 (6 bases). The CDR3 sequence is 16 residues long. Trimming removed 4 bases at V and 1 base at J, with 14 bases between. Germline-derived CDR1 and CDR2 are SGDLS and YYNGEE. CDR3 coding DNA: TGTGCCAGCAGCCGCCCGGCAGGGGAGAACACCGGGGAGCTGTTTTTT. This encodes CASSRPAGENTGELFF.